The 20 T cell receptor beta chains reported below all come from one sample, sequenced in a study of T cells after yellow fever vaccination. TCRdb recomputed calls from the 5' RACE reads with MiXCR, one row per CDR3 protein. The sample records some 32,000 distinct CDR3 sequences, 6.5% to 8% being singletons. The specimen was PBMCs, either bulk or a sorted T-cell subset (CD4+, CD8+, memory, or dextramer-sorted; not recorded which), collected on the day of the first yellow fever vaccination. The receptors stem from a man aged 18 to 29 who received the YFV17D yellow fever vaccine.

In its sample, this clonotype was seen many times. V gene TRBV12-3 or TRBV12-4 combines with J gene TRBJ1-5, with 9 bases identical to TRBD1. Germline trimming cut 8 bases from V and 4 bases from J; bases unmatched to any gene: 3. This CDR3 has 13 amino acids. In DNA form, the CDR3 reads TGTGCCAGCGGACAGGGGCCGAATCAGCCCCAGCATTTT. It yields the protein CASGQGPNQPQHF.

Ten or more counts support this clonotype. The V call is TRBV29-1, the J call TRBJ2-1, with D perhaps matching TRBD1 or TRBD2 (6 bases each). The V end lost 4 bases, the J end lost 7 bases, and 17 bases lay between the germline ends. CDR1 and CDR2 from the germline V gene are SQVTM and ANQGSEA. The CDR3 is 14 amino acids. CDR3 in DNA: TGCAGCGTTGTGTGGGGGGCAGGAGGGAATGAGCAGTTCTTC. Translating gives CSVVWGAGGNEQFF.

There are a few counts of this clonotype. The gene calls are TRBV20-1 and TRBJ2-5, with TRBD2 matching over 13 bases. Germline V gives CDR1 DFQATT, CDR2 SNEGSKA (reference sequence). This CDR3 spans 15 amino acids. With V trimmed by 0 bases and J by 6 bases, 4 bases remained unmatched. CDR3 nucleotides: TGCAGTGCTAGAGATTGGACTAGCGGGGGAAAGACCCAGTACTTC. Residues: CSARDWTSGGKTQYF.

This clonotype was seen repeatedly, ten times or more. CDR3 loop: CSARVGRGYGYTF. Written as DNA, the CDR3 is TGCAGTGCTCGAGTGGGGCGCGGCTATGGCTACACCTTC. The chain joins TRBV20-1 to TRBJ1-2; D may be TRBD1 (5 bases). This CDR3 has 13 residues. Per germline, CDR1 DFQATT and CDR2 SNEGSKA (reference sequence). Trimming stripped 5 bases from V and 4 bases from J, with 14 bases between.

In this sample, this clonotype turned up many times. This chain connects TRBV4-1 to TRBJ1-1, with a weak D call TRBD1 (5 bases). CDR1 and CDR2 from the germline V gene are MGHRA and YSYEKL. Trimming pared 0 bases from V and 4 bases from J, leaving 12 bases between. This CDR3 is 15 amino acids long. The CDR3 spells CASSQEGTLGTEAFF. In DNA, the CDR3 is TGCGCCAGCAGCCAAGAGGGGACCTTGGGCACTGAAGCTTTCTTT.

This clonotype was seen a handful of times. The chain employs TRBV6-2 or TRBV6-3 and TRBJ2-2; 8 nucleotides align to TRBD1. The CDR3 consists of 20 residues. CDR1 MNHEY and CDR2 SVGEGT come from the germline V gene. With 2 bases clipped from V and 0 bases from J, the junction kept 14 bases outside the gene matches. CDR3 nucleotide sequence: TGTGCCAGCAGTTACGGACAGGGTTTGAATTGGGCGGCGAACACCGGGGAGCTGTTTTTT. It yields the protein CASSYGQGLNWAANTGELFF.

The CDR3 DNA reads TGTGCCAGCAGCTCCTGGGACAATACGCAGTATTTT. Translating gives CASSSWDNTQYF. The chain employs TRBV7-6 and TRBJ2-3, with a weak D call TRBD1 (6 bases). V lost 4 bases and J 7 bases, leaving 9 bases between the germline ends. CDR1 SGHVS and CDR2 FNYEAQ come from the germline V gene. The CDR3 consists of 12 residues. Looking up the rest from reference TRBV7-6 and TRBJ2-3 gives the full variable domain: GAGVSQSPRYKVTKRGQDVALRCDPISGHVSLYWYRQALGQGPEFLTYFNYEAQQDKSGLPNDRFSAERPEGSISTLTIQRTEQRDSAMYRCASSSWDNTQYFGPGTRLTVL.

This clonotype came up many times. A much bigger clone sits one base away, suggesting this may be a read error. The rearrangement links TRBV12-3 or TRBV12-4 to TRBJ2-5; TRBD1 agrees at 8 bases. The length of the CDR3 is 14 residues. In DNA form, the CDR3 reads TGTGCCAGCAGTACAGGACAGGGAGTAGAGACCCATTACTTC. It encodes CASSTGQGVETHYF.

The V call is TRBV18, the J call TRBJ2-5, with TRBD1 matching over 9 bases. This CDR3 spans 14 amino acids. The junction had 3 bases not matched to a gene; V was cut back by 4 bases and J by 3 bases. CDR1 KGHSH and CDR2 LQKENI come from the germline V gene. CDR3 amino acids: CASSRDRAEETQYF. CDR3 in DNA: TGTGCCAGCTCACGGGACAGGGCGGAAGAGACCCAGTACTTC.

This clonotype was counted ten times or more. This chain joins TRBV7-9 and TRBJ1-6; the D is unclear. V lost 1 base and J lost 11, with 9 bases in between. The germline CDR1 and CDR2 sequences are SEHNR and FQNEAQ (reference sequence). CDR3 length equals 13 residues. CDR3 nucleotides: TGTGCCAGCAGCTTAGACGGGGAGGCACCCCTCCACTTT. Its translation is CASSLDGEAPLHF.

The V call is TRBV20-1, the J call TRBJ1-2; 9 nucleotides agree with TRBD1. With 3 bases clipped from V and 7 bases from J, the junction kept 6 bases outside the gene matches. The CDR3 runs 13 residues. The germline V gene has CDR1 DFQATT and CDR2 SNEGSKA (reference sequence). CDR3 in amino acids: CSASSGQGPGYTF. The CDR3 region has the DNA TGCAGTGCTAGTTCGGGACAGGGTCCTGGCTACACCTTC.

This clonotype was detected many times. V gene TRBV30 combines with J gene TRBJ1-2; 9 bases agree with TRBD1. V dropped 0 bases and J dropped 7; count of bases not matched to a gene: 6. The CDR3 consists of 14 residues. Germline CDR1 GTSNPN, CDR2 SVGIG (reference sequence). CDR3 coding DNA: TGTGCCTGGAGTGTAAATGGACAGGGGCTTGGCTACACCTTC. Residues: CAWSVNGQGLGYTF. The full variable domain, rest sourced from reference TRBV30 and TRBJ1-2, is SQTIHQWPATLVQPVGSPLSLECTVEGTSNPNLYWYRQAAGRGLQLLFYSVGIGQISSEVPQNLSASRPQDRQFILSSKKLLLSDSGFYLCAWSVNGQGLGYTFGSGTRLTVV.

This chain uses TRBV6-1 with TRBJ2-5; the D is unclear. CDR3 size: 13 residues. Germline CDR1 reads MNHNS; CDR2 reads SASEGT. V lost 5 bases and J lost 4, with 11 bases in between. DNA for the CDR3: TGTGCCAGCAGTCGCCGATCTCGAGAGACCCAGTACTTC. Amino acids: CASSRRSRETQYF.

At least ten counts were recorded for this clonotype. This rearrangement joins TRBV5-1 to TRBJ2-7, with D uncertain. This CDR3 has 14 residues. Germline assignment: CDR1 SGHRS and CDR2 YFSETQ. The ends were cut back, 0 bases at V and 3 bases at J, with 10 bases in the middle. The CDR3 is CASSLGGGRYEQYF. The CDR3 region has the DNA TGCGCCAGCAGCTTGGGAGGCGGACGCTACGAGCAGTACTTC.

This clonotype has a count of ten or more. The chain combines TRBV28 with TRBJ2-7; D gene unclear. CDR1 is MDHEN, CDR2 SYDVKM, per germline. The CDR3 is 11 amino acids. The V end was cut by 10 bases, the J end by 9 bases, with 16 bases between. The CDR3 DNA follows: TGTGCCACCACCCGGTTCGGAACGCAGTACGTC. It yields the protein CATTRFGTQYV.

Ten or more counts support this clonotype. V and J are TRBV11-2 and TRBJ2-7; D is perhaps TRBD1 (6 bases). Germline V gene sequence: CDR1 SGHAT, CDR2 FQNNGV. V lost 1 base to trimming and J lost 3 bases, with 13 bases between them. The length of the CDR3 is 15 residues. CDR3 coding DNA: TGTGCCAGCAGCTTAGCCCCGGGGACAAGCTACGAGCAGTACTTC. Encoded protein: CASSLAPGTSYEQYF.

J is TRBJ2-6 and V is TRBV5-1, with a tentative D call TRBD1 (6 bases). CDR3 size: 19 residues. CDR1 SGHRS and CDR2 YFSETQ come from the germline V gene. Trimming removed 5 bases from V and 0 bases from J, with 21 bases in between. The CDR3, as DNA: TGCGCCAGCAGGGGGGCGGGCAGCCCAGACAACTCTGGGGCCAACGTCCTGACTTTC. This translates into CASRGAGSPDNSGANVLTF. The entire variable domain, with the rest obtained from reference TRBV5-1 and TRBJ2-6, is as follows: KAGVTQTPRYLIKTRGQQVTLSCSPISGHRSVSWYQQTPGQGLQFLFEYFSETQRNKGNFPGRFSGRQFSNSRSEMNVSTLELGDSALYLCASRGAGSPDNSGANVLTFGAGSRLTVL.

There are a few counts of this clonotype. The rearrangement joins TRBV6-6 to TRBJ2-5, with 7 nucleotides matching TRBD2. Germline V gene lookup returns CDR1 MNHNY and CDR2 SVGAGI (reference sequence). The CDR3 runs to 13 residues. The V and J ends lost 6 bases and 5 bases, in that order; junction bases with no gene match: 6. CDR3: CASSPPGGETQYF. The CDR3 DNA sequence: TGTGCCAGCAGCCCGCCGGGGGGTGAGACCCAGTACTTC.

This clonotype was counted ten times or more. This rearrangement joins TRBV29-1 to TRBJ1-2; D uncertain. The V end was cut by 3 bases, the J end by 7 bases, with 9 bases between. The CDR3 runs to 11 residues. Germline V gene sequence: CDR1 SQVTM, CDR2 ANQGSEA. In DNA form, the CDR3 reads TGCAGCGTTGATGCGCGGGGTGGCTACACCTTC. Its translation: CSVDARGGYTF.

The sample holds a few counts of this clonotype. The V gene is TRBV12-3 or TRBV12-4, the J gene TRBJ2-1, with 9 bases that match TRBD2. The CDR3 contains 14 residues. J lost 4 bases, V lost 6 bases, and 4 bases had no gene match. The CDR3 bases are TGTGCCAGCAGACCGCGGGGGGGGTACAATGAGCAGTTCTTC. Encoded protein: CASRPRGGYNEQFF.